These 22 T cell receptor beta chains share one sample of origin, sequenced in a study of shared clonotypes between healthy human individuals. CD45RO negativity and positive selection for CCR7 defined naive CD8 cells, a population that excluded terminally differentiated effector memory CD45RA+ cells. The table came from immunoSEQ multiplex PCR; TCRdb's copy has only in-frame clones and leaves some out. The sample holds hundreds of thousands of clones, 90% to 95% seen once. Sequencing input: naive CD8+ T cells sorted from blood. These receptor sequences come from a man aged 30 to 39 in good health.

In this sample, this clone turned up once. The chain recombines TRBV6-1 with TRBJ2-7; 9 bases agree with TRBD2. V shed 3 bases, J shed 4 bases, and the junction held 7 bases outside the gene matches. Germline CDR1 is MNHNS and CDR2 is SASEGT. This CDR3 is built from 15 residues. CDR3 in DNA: TGTGCCAGCAGTGAGGTTAGCGGGAGTGTTTACGAGCAGTACTTC. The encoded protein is CASSEVSGSVYEQYF.

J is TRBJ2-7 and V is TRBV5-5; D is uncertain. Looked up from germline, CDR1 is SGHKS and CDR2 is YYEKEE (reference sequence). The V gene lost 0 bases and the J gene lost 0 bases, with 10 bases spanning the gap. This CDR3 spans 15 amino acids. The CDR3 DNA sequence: TGTGCCAGCAGCTTGGCGGGCCTTTTCTCCTACGAGCAGTACTTC. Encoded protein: CASSLAGLFSYEQYF.

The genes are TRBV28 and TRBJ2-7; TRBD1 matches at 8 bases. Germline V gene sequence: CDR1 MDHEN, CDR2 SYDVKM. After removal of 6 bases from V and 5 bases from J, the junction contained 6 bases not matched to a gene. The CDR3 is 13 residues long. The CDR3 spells CASSNPRGHEQYF. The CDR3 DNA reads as TGTGCCAGCAGCAATCCCAGGGGGCACGAGCAGTACTTC.

The chain's CDR3 is CSVEPGLAGGPQGVDTQYF. CDR3 coding DNA: TGCAGCGTTGAACCTGGACTAGCGGGGGGACCCCAGGGCGTGGATACGCAGTATTTT. The rearrangement joins TRBV29-1 to TRBJ2-3, with 14 bases identical to TRBD2. The CDR3 is 19 amino acids. The trim removed 2 bases at V and 6 bases at J, leaving 16 bases unmatched. The germline V gene has CDR1 SQVTM and CDR2 ANQGSEA.

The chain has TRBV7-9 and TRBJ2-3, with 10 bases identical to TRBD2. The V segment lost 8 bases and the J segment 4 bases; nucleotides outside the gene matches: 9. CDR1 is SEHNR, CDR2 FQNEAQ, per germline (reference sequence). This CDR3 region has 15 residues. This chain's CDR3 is CASGKPGLASDTQYF. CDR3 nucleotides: TGTGCCAGCGGAAAACCGGGACTAGCGTCAGATACGCAGTATTTT.

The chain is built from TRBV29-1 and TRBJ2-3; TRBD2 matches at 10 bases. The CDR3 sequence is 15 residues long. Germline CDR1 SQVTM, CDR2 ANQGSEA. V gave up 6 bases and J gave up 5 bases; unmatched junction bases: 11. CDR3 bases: TGCAGCGTGGCCAAGCGGGAGGGCCCGAGAGATACGCAGTATTTT. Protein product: CSVAKREGPRDTQYF.

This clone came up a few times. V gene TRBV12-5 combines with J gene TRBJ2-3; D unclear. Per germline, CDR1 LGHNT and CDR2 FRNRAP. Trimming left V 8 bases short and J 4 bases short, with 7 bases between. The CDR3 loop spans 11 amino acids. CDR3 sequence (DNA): TGTGCTAGTAAGAAATCAGATACGCAGTATTTT. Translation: CASKKSDTQYF.

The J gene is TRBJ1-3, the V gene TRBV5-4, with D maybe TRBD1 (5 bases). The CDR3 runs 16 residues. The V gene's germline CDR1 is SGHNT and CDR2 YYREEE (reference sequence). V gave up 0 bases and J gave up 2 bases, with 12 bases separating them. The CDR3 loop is CASSLGAAGTGNTIYF. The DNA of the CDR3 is TGTGCCAGCAGCTTGGGGGCCGCAGGGACTGGAAACACCATATATTTT.

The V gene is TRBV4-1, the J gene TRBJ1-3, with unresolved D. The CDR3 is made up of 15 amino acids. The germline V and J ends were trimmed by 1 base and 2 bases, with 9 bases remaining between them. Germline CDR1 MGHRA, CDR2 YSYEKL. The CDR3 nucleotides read TGCGCCAGCAGCCAAGTTATTCTCCCTGGAAACACCATATATTTT. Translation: CASSQVILPGNTIYF.

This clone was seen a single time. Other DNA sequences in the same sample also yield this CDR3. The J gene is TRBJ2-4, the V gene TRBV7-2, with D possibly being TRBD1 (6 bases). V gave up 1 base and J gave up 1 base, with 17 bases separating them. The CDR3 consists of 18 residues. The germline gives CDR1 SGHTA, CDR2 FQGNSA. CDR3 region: CASSLEGTLGGAKNIQYF. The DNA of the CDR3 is TGTGCCAGCAGCTTAGAGGGGACACTCGGCGGGGCCAAAAACATTCAGTACTTC.

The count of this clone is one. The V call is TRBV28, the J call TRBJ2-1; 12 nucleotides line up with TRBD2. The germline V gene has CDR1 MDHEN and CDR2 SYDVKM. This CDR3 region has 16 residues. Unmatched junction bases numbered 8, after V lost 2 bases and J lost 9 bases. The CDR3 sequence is CASSLASGRAGSEQFF. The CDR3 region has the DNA TGTGCCAGCAGTTTAGCTAGCGGGAGGGCCGGGAGTGAGCAGTTCTTC.

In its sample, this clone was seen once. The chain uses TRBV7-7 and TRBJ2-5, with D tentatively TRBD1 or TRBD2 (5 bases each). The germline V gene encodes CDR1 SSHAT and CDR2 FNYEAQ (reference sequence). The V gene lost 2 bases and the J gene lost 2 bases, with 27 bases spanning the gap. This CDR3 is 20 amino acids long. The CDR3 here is CASSLFPVGYGTASQETQYF. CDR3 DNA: TGTGCCAGCAGCTTATTCCCGGTGGGGTATGGGACGGCATCTCAAGAGACCCAGTACTTC.

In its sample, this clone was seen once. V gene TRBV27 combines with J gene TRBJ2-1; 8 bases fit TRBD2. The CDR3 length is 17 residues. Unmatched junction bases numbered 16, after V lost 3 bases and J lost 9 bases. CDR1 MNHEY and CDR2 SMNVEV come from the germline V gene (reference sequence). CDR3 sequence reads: CASSFGVASGSFFEQFF. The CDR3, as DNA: TGTGCCAGCAGTTTTGGTGTGGCGAGCGGGAGTTTCTTTGAGCAGTTCTTC.

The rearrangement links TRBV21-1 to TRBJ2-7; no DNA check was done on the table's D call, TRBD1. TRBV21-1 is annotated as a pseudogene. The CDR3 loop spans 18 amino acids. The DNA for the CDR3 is TGTGCCAGCAGCAAAGGATTACCCGAGACAGGGCATTATTACGAGCAGTACTTC. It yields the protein CASSKGLPETGHYYEQYF.

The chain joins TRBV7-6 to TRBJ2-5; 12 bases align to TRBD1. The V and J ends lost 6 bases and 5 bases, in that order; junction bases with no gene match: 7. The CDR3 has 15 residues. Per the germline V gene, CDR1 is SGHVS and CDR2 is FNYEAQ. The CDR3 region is CASSRDRGRAETQYF. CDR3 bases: TGTGCCAGCAGTCGGGACAGGGGGCGCGCGGAGACCCAGTACTTC.

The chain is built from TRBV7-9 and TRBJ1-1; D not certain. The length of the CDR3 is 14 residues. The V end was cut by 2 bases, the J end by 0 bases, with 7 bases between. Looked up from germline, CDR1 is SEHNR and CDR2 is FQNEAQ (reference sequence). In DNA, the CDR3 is TGTGCCAGCAGCTTATCGGGAATGAACACTGAAGCTTTCTTT. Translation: CASSLSGMNTEAFF. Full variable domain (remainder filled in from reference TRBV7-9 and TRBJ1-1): DTGVSQNPRHKITKRGQNVTFRCDPISEHNRLYWYRQTLGQGPEFLTYFQNEAQLEKSRLLSDRFSAERPKGSFSTLEIQRTEQGDSAMYLCASSLSGMNTEAFFGQGTRLTVV.

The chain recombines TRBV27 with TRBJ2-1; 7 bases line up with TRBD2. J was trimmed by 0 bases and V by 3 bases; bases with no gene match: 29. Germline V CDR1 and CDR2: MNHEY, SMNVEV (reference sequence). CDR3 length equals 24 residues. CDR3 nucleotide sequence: TGTGCCAGCAGTTTTGAATCCCCCACGGTCGGGGCGGGAGTCGGGTTGGGCTCCTACAATGAGCAGTTCTTC. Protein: CASSFESPTVGAGVGLGSYNEQFF.

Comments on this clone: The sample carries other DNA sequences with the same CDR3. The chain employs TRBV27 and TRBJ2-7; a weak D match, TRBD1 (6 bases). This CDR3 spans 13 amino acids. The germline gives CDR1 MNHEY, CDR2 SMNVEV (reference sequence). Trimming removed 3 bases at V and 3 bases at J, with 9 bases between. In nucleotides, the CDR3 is TGTGCCAGCAGTTTTGGACAGTTCTACGAGCAGTACTTC. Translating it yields CASSFGQFYEQYF.

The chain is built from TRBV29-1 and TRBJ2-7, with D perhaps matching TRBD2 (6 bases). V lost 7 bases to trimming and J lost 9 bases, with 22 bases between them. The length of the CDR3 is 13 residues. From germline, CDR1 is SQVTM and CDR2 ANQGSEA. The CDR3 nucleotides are TGCAGCGGGGGGACTCCAGGAATGGACGTGCAGTACTTC. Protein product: CSGGTPGMDVQYF.

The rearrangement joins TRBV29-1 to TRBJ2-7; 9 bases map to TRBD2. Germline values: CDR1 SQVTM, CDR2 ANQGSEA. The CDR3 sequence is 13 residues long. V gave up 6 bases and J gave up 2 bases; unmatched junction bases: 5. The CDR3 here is CSVRTSDTYEQYF. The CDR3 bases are TGCAGCGTCCGGACTAGCGACACCTACGAGCAGTACTTC.

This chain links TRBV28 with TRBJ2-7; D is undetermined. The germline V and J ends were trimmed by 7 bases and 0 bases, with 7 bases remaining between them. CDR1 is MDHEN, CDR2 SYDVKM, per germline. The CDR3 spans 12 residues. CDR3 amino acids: CASIGSSYEQYF. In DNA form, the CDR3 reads TGTGCCAGCATTGGAAGCTCCTACGAGCAGTACTTC. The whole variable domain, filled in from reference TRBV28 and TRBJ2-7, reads DVKVTQSSRYLVKRTGEKVFLECVQDMDHENMFWYRQDPGLGLRLIYFSYDVKMKEKGDIPEGYSVSREKKERFSLILESASTNQTSMYLCASIGSSYEQYFGPGTRLTVT.

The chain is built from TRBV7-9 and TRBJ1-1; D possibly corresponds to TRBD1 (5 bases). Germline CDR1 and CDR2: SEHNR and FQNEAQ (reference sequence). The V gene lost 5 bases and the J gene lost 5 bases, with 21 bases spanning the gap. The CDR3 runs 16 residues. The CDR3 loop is CASSEPAQPRGTEAFF. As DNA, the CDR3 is TGTGCCAGCAGCGAGCCGGCCCAACCTAGGGGTACTGAAGCTTTCTTT.